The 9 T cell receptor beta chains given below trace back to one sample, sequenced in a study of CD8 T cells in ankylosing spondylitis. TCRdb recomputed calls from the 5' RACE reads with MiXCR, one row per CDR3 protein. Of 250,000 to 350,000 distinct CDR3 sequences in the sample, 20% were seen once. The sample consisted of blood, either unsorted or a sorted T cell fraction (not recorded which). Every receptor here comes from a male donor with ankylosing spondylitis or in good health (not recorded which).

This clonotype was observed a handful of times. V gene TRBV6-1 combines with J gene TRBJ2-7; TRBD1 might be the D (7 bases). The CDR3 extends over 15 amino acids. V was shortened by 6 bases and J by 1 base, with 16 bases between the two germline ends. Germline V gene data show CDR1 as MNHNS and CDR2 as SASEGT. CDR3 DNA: TGTGCCAGCAGCCCTAACCCAGGGGGGTCCTACGAGCAGTACGTC. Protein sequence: CASSPNPGGSYEQYV.

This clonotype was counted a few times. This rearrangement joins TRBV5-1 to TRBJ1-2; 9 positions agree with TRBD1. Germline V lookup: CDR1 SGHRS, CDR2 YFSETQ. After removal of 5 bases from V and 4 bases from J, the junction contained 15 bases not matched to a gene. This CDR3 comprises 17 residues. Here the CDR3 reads CASRLFPRDRDTYGYTF. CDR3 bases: TGCGCCAGCAGACTCTTTCCCCGGGACAGGGATACCTATGGCTACACCTTC.

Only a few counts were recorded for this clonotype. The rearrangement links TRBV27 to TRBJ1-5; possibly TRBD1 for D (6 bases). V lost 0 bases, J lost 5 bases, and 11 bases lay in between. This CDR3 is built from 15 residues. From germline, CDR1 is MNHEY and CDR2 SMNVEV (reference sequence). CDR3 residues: CASSLSWDTDQPQHF. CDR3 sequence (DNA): TGTGCCAGCAGTTTATCGTGGGACACCGATCAGCCCCAGCATTTT.

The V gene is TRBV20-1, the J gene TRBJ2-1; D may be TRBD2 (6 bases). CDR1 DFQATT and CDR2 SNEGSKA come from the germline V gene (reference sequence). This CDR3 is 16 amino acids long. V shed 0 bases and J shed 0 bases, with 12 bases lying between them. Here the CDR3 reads CSARELGAGSYNEQFF. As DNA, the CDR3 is TGCAGTGCTAGAGAACTTGGAGCGGGCTCCTACAATGAGCAGTTCTTC.

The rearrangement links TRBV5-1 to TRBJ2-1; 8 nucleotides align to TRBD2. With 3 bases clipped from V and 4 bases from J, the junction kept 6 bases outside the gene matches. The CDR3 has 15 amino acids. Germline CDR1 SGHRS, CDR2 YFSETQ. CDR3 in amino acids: CASSSAGLGYNEQFF. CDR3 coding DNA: TGCGCCAGCAGCTCGGCGGGACTAGGGTACAATGAGCAGTTCTTC.

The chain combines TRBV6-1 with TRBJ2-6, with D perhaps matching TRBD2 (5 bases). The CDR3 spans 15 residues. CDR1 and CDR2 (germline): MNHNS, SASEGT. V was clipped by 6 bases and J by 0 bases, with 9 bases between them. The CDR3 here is CASRSSGSGANVLTF. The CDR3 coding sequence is TGTGCCAGCAGGAGCAGCGGCTCTGGGGCCAACGTCCTGACTTTC.

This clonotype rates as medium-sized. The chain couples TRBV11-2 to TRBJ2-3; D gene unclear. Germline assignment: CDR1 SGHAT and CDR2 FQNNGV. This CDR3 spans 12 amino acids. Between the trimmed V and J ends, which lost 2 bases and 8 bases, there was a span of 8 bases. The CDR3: CASSLSFGTQYF. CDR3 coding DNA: TGTGCCAGCAGCTTAAGCTTTGGTACGCAGTATTTT.

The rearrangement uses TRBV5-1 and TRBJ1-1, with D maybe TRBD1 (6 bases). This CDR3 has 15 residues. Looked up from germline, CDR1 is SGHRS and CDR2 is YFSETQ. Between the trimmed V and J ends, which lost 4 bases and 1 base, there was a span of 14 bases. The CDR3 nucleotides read TGCGCCAGCAGCCCTAGCAGGGGATCGAACACTGAAGCTTTCTTT. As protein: CASSPSRGSNTEAFF.

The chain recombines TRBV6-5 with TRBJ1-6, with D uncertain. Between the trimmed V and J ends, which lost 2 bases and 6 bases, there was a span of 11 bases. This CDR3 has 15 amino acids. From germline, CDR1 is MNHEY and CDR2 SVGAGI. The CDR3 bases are TGTGCCAGCAGTTACGCAGCCCCCATTAATTCACCCCTCCACTTT. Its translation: CASSYAAPINSPLHF.